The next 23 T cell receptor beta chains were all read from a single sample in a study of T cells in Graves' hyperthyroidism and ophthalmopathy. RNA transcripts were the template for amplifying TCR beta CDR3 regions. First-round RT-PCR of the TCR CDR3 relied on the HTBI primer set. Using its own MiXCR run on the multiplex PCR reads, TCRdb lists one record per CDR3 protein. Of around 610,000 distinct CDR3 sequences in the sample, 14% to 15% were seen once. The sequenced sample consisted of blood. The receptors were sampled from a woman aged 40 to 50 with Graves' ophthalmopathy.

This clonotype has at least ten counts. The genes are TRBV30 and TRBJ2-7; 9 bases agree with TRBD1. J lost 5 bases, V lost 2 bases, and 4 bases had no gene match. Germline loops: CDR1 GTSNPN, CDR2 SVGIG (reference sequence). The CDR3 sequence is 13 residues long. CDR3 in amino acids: CAWSWGQGNEQYF. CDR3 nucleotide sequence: TGTGCCTGGAGTTGGGGACAGGGTAACGAGCAGTACTTC.

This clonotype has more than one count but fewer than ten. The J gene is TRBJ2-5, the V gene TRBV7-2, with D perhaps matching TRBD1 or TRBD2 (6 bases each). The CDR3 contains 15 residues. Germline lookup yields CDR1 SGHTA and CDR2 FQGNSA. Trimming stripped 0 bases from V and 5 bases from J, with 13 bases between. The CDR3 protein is CASSLATGAGETQYF. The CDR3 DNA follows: TGTGCCAGCAGCTTAGCGACGGGGGCGGGGGAGACCCAGTACTTC.

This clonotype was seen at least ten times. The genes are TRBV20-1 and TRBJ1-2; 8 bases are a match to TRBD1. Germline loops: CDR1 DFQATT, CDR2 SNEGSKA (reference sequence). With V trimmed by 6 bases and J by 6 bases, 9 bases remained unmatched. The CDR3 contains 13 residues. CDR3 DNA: TGCAGTGCCCGGACAGGGATAGTCAATGGCTACACCTTC. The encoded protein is CSARTGIVNGYTF.

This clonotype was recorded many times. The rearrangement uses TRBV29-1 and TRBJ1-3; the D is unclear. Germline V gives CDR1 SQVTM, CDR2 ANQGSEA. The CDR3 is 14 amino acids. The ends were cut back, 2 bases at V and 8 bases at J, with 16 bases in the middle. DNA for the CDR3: TGCAGCGTTGAATCGGGGTTTCCTCAAGACACCATATATTTT. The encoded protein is CSVESGFPQDTIYF.

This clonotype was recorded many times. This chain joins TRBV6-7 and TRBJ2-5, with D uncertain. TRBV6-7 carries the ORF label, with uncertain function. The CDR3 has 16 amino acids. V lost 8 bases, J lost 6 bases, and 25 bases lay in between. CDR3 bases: TGTGCCAGCGACGAGATAGTAAGGCTAGGCCGGCAGACCCAGTACTTC. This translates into CASDEIVRLGRQTQYF.

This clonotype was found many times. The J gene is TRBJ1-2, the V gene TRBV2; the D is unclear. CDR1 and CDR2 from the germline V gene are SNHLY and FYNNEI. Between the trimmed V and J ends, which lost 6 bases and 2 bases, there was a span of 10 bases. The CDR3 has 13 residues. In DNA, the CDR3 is TGTGCCAGCAGGGAGGGCGGGAACTATGGCTACACCTTC. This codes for CASREGGNYGYTF.

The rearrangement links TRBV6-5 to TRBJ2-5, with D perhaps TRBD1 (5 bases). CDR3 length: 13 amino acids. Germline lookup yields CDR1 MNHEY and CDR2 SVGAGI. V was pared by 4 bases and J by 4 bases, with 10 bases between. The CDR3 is CASSSGMGETQYF. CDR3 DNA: TGTGCCAGCAGTTCAGGGATGGGAGAGACCCAGTACTTC.

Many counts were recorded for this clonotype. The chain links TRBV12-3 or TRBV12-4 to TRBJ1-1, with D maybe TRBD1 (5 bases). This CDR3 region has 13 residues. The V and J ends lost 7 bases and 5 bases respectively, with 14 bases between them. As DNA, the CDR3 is TGTGCCAGCACAACCGGTCGGGGGACTGAAGCTTTCTTT. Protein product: CASTTGRGTEAFF.

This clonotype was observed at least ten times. The CDR3 region is CASSADKGLTTSYEQYF. The CDR3 DNA is TGTGCCAGCAGTGCGGATAAGGGCTTGACAACCAGCTACGAGCAGTACTTC. The chain recombines TRBV28 with TRBJ2-7; D not resolved. CDR1 and CDR2 (germline): MDHEN, SYDVKM. This CDR3 has 17 amino acids. The V end lost 5 bases, the J end lost 3 bases, and 23 bases lay between the germline ends. Drawing the rest from reference TRBV28 and TRBJ2-7, the complete variable domain is DVKVTQSSRYLVKRTGEKVFLECVQDMDHENMFWYRQDPGLGLRLIYFSYDVKMKEKGDIPEGYSVSREKKERFSLILESASTNQTSMYLCASSADKGLTTSYEQYFGPGTRLTVT.

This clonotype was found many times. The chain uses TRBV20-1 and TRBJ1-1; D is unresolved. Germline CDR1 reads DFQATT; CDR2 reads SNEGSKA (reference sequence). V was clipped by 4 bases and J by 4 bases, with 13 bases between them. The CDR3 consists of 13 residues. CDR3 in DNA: TGCAGTGCTACGCCCGGAGGGAGCACTGAAGCTTTCTTT. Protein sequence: CSATPGGSTEAFF.

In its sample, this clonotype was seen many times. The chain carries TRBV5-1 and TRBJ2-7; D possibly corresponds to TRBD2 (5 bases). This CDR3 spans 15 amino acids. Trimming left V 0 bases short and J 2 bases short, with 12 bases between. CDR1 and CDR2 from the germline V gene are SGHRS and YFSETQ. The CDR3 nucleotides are TGCGCCAGCAGCTTGGGACTGAGGGTCCCCTACGAGCAGTACTTC. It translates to CASSLGLRVPYEQYF. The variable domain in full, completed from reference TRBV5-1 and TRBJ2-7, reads KAGVTQTPRYLIKTRGQQVTLSCSPISGHRSVSWYQQTPGQGLQFLFEYFSETQRNKGNFPGRFSGRQFSNSRSEMNVSTLELGDSALYLCASSLGLRVPYEQYFGPGTRLTVT.

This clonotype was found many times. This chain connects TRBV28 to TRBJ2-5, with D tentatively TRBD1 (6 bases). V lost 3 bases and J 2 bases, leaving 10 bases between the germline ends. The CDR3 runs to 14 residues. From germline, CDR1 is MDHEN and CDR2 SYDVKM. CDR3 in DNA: TGTGCCAGCAGTTTTTTCGGACAGCAAGAGACCCAGTACTTC. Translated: CASSFFGQQETQYF.

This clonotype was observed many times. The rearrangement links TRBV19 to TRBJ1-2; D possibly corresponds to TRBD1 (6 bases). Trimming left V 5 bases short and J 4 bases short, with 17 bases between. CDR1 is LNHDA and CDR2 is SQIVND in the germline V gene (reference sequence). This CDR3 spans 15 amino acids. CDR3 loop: CASSLRQGNFYGYTF. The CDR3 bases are TGTGCCAGTAGTCTCCGTCAGGGGAACTTCTATGGCTACACCTTC.

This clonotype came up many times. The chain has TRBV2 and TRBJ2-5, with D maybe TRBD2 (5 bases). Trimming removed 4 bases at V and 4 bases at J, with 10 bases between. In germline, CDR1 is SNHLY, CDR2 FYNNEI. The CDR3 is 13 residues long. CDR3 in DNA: TGTGCCAGCAGTGTTGTAGCGCGAGAGACCCAGTACTTC. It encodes CASSVVARETQYF.

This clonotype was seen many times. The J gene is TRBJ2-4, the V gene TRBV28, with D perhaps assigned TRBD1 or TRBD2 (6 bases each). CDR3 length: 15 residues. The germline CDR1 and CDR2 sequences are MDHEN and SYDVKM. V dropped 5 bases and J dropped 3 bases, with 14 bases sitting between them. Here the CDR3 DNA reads TGTGCCAGCAGTGGGAGGACAGTAGACAAAAACATTCAGTACTTC. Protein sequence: CASSGRTVDKNIQYF.

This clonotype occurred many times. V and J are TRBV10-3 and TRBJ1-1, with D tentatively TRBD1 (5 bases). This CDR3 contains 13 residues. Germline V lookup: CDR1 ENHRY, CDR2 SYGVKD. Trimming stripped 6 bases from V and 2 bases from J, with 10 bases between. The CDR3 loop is CAIRGGENTEAFF. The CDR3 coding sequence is TGTGCCATCAGGGGAGGGGAAAACACTGAAGCTTTCTTT.

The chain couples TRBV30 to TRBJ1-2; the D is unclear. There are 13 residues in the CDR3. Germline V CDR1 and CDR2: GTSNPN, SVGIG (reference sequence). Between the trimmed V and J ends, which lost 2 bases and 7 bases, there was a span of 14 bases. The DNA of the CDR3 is TGTGCCTGGAGTAACAATTCTTTCGGTGGCTACACCTTC. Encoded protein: CAWSNNSFGGYTF.

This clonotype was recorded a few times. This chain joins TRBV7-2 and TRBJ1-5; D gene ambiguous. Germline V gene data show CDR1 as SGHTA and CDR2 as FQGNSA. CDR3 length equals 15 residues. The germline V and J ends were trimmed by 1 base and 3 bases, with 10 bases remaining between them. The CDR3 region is CASSLVVGANQPQHF. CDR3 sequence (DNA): TGTGCCAGCAGCTTAGTCGTGGGAGCCAATCAGCCCCAGCATTTT.

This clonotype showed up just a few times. The DNA for the CDR3 is TGTGCCAGCAGCCAAGACTGGACAGGTTCCTACGAGCAGTACTTC. Protein sequence: CASSQDWTGSYEQYF. V and J are TRBV4-2 and TRBJ2-7; 7 nucleotides align to TRBD1. The ends lost 0 bases at V and 1 base at J; junction bases unmatched: 3. Germline V gene sequence: CDR1 LGHNA, CDR2 YNFKEQ. The CDR3 loop spans 15 amino acids.

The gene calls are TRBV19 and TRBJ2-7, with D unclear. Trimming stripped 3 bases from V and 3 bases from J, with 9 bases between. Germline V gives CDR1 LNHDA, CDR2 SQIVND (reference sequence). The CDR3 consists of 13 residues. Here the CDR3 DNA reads TGTGCCAGTAGTATGGCTCACCTCTACGAGCAGTACTTC. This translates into CASSMAHLYEQYF. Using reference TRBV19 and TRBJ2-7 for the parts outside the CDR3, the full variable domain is DGGITQSPKYLFRKEGQNVTLSCEQNLNHDAMYWYRQDPGQGLRLIYYSQIVNDFQKGDIAEGYSVSREKKESFPLTVTSAQKNPTAFYLCASSMAHLYEQYFGPGTRLTVT.

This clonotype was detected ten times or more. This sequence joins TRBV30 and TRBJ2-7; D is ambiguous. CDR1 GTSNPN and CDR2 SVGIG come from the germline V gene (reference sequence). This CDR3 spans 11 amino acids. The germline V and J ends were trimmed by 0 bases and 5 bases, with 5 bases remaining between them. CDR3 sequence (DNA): TGTGCCTGGAGTGTGGTTGACGAGCAGTACTTC. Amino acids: CAWSVVDEQYF. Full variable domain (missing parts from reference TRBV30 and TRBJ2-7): SQTIHQWPATLVQPVGSPLSLECTVEGTSNPNLYWYRQAAGRGLQLLFYSVGIGQISSEVPQNLSASRPQDRQFILSSKKLLLSDSGFYLCAWSVVDEQYFGPGTRLTVT.

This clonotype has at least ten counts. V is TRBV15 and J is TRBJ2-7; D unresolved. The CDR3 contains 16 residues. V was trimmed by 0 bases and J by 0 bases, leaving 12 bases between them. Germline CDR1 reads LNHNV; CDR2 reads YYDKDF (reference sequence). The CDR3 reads CATSRDLSTFSYEQYF. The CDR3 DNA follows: TGTGCCACCAGCAGAGATTTGTCTACCTTCTCCTACGAGCAGTACTTC.

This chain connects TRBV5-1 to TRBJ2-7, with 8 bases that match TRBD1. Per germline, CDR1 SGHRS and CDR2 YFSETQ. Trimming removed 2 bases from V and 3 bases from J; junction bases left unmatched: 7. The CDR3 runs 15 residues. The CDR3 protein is CASSLTGGKIYEQYF. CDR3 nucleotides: TGCGCCAGCAGCTTAACAGGGGGAAAAATCTACGAGCAGTACTTC.